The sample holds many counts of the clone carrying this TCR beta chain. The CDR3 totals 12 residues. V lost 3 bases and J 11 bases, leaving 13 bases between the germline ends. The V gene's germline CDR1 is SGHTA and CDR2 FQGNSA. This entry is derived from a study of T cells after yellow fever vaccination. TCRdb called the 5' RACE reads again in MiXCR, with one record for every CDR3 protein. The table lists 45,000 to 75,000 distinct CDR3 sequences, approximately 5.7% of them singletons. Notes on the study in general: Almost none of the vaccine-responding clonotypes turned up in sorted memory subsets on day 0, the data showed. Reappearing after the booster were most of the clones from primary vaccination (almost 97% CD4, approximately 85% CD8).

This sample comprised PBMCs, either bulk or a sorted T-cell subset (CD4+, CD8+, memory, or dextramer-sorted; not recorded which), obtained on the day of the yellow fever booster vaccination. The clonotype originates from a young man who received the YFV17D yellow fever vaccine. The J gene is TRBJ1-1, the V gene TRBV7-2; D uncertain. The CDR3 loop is CASSFERVGAFF. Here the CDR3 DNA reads TGTGCCAGCAGCTTTGAACGCGTCGGTGCTTTCTTT.